The 14 T cell receptor beta chains below were found in one sample sequenced in a study of Tregs in tolerant kidney transplant recipients. Libraries were prepared by immunoSEQ multiplex PCR; TCRdb keeps only in-frame clonotypes and omits some of them. Of about 83,000 clones listed, 95% to 98% were seen once; the top ten hold roughly 0.59%. The sample in question was CD4+ T cells from blood, obtained before the transplant. These receptors all come from a human donor who received a combined kidney and bone marrow transplant.

The V call is TRBV28, the J call TRBJ1-6; the match to TRBD1 covers 11 bases. Germline V gene data show CDR1 as MDHEN and CDR2 as SYDVKM. The CDR3 extends over 16 amino acids. The V and J ends lost 5 bases and 8 bases, in that order; junction bases with no gene match: 8. The CDR3 nucleotides are TGTGCCAGCAGTACCTTTGGACAGGGGGCTTATTCACCCCTCCACTTT. This translates into CASSTFGQGAYSPLHF.

The chain joins TRBV5-1 to TRBJ2-1; no clear D. The CDR3 length is 13 residues. Germline-derived CDR1 and CDR2 are SGHRS and YFSETQ. V was trimmed by 0 bases and J by 5 bases, leaving 6 bases between them. In DNA form, the CDR3 reads TGCGCCAGCAGCTTGGGGCCAAACAATGAGCAGTTCTTC. Translated, it gives CASSLGPNNEQFF.

V usage is TRBV9 and J usage is TRBJ2-3; D gene unclear. Germline values: CDR1 SGDLS, CDR2 YYNGEE. The V and J ends lost 4 bases and 0 bases respectively, with 6 bases between them. This CDR3 has 13 residues. CDR3 in amino acids: CASSRTSTDTQYF. The DNA for the CDR3 is TGTGCCAGCAGCCGAACTAGCACAGATACGCAGTATTTT.

The table lists this clone with a count of one. The chain is built from TRBV5-1 and TRBJ2-5; weak D call: TRBD1 (6 bases). This CDR3 region has 14 residues. CDR1 and CDR2 from the germline V gene are SGHRS and YFSETQ. V was clipped by 0 bases and J by 7 bases, with 13 bases between them. The chain's CDR3 is CASSLEAGVGTQYF. The CDR3 DNA follows: TGCGCCAGCAGCTTGGAAGCAGGGGTGGGGACCCAGTACTTC.

The chain carries TRBV11-2 and TRBJ2-7; maybe TRBD1 (6 bases). Germline CDR1 is SGHAT and CDR2 is FQNNGV. This CDR3 has 16 amino acids. V dropped 7 bases and J dropped 7 bases, with 26 bases sitting between them. CDR3 sequence reads: CASTPIGGRGRWEQYF. In DNA form, the CDR3 reads TGTGCCAGCACCCCTATTGGAGGCAGGGGCCGATGGGAGCAGTACTTC.

This clone was seen only a few times. V gene TRBV5-1 combines with J gene TRBJ2-3; TRBD1 matches at 11 bases. With 5 bases clipped from V and 5 bases from J, the junction kept 4 bases outside the gene matches. The germline V gene has CDR1 SGHRS and CDR2 YFSETQ. The CDR3 runs 14 residues. The CDR3 region is CASRRTGGVDTQYF. The CDR3 region has the DNA TGCGCCAGCAGAAGGACAGGGGGCGTAGATACGCAGTATTTT.

The chain joins TRBV6-6 to TRBJ2-7; 9 positions match TRBD1. The CDR3 extends over 13 amino acids. V gave up 7 bases and J gave up 2 bases; unmatched junction bases: 3. The V gene's germline CDR1 is MNHNY and CDR2 SVGAGI (reference sequence). CDR3 protein: CASTRDRAYEQYF. The DNA for the CDR3 is TGTGCCAGCACTCGGGACAGGGCCTACGAGCAGTACTTC.

The chain is built from TRBV30 and TRBJ1-3; TRBD1 is a possible D gene (5 bases). Germline V gene lookup returns CDR1 GTSNPN and CDR2 SVGIG (reference sequence). Trimming left V 0 bases short and J 9 bases short, with 12 bases between. The CDR3 contains 13 residues. CDR3 in amino acids: CAWSVSGGGTIYF. Here the CDR3 DNA reads TGTGCCTGGAGTGTGTCGGGGGGAGGCACCATATATTTT.

The J gene is TRBJ1-1, the V gene TRBV7-6, with D uncertain. Trimming removed 4 bases at V and 4 bases at J, with 16 bases between. CDR1 and CDR2 from the germline V gene are SGHVS and FNYEAQ. The CDR3 extends over 15 amino acids. The CDR3 region is CASSYQLGEITEAFF. The CDR3 nucleotides are TGTGCCAGCAGCTACCAGCTAGGTGAGATCACTGAAGCTTTCTTT.

The rearrangement uses TRBV10-1 and TRBJ2-3, with a tentative D call TRBD2 (6 bases). There are 15 residues in the CDR3. Per germline, CDR1 WNHNN and CDR2 SYGVQD (reference sequence). V lost 2 bases and J lost 2, with 11 bases in between. CDR3 nucleotides: TGCGCCAGCAGTGAGAGGAGGGCCCCCACAGATACGCAGTATTTT. The encoded protein is CASSERRAPTDTQYF.

The chain links TRBV6-5 to TRBJ2-3; 8 bases are a match to TRBD2. With V trimmed by 5 bases and J by 5 bases, 6 bases remained unmatched. Germline V gives CDR1 MNHEY, CDR2 SVGAGI. The CDR3 is 14 amino acids. The CDR3 DNA is TGTGCCAGCAGTCGCGGGGGGCCGGGAGATACGCAGTATTTT. Its translation is CASSRGGPGDTQYF.

V and J are TRBV15 and TRBJ2-7; D is uncertain. From germline, CDR1 is LNHNV and CDR2 YYDKDF (reference sequence). Trimming removed 0 bases from V and 3 bases from J, with 6 bases in between. CDR3 length: 13 residues. In nucleotides, the CDR3 is TGTGCCACCAGCAGAGATCCTGTCTACGAGCAGTACTTC. Translation gives CATSRDPVYEQYF.

The V gene is TRBV27, the J gene TRBJ1-2; TRBD1 might be the D (5 bases). There are 15 residues in the CDR3. V was shortened by 6 bases and J by 3 bases, with 17 bases between the two germline ends. CDR1 and CDR2 (germline): MNHEY, SMNVEV (reference sequence). The CDR3 reads CASSVGRGWYYGYTF. CDR3 sequence (DNA): TGTGCCAGCAGCGTGGGGCGGGGTTGGTACTATGGCTACACCTTC.

The chain combines TRBV29-1 with TRBJ2-1; TRBD1 might be the D (6 bases). V was pared by 4 bases and J by 4 bases, with 17 bases between. The CDR3 is 15 residues long. Germline-derived CDR1 and CDR2 are SQVTM and ANQGSEA. The CDR3 coding sequence is TGCAGCGTTGTCCCAGGGTGGGGGCCTTACAATGAGCAGTTCTTC. Protein: CSVVPGWGPYNEQFF.